This T cell receptor beta chain comes out of a study of chemoradiotherapy in HPV16-positive cancers. TCRdb's copy holds only in-frame clones and misses some; the assay was immunoSEQ multiplex PCR. This table holds some 21,000 clones, about 89% found once. Trimming shortened V by 7 bases and J by 0 bases, and 14 bases separated the two germline ends. The CDR3 length is 14 residues. Per the germline V gene, CDR1 is SQVTM and CDR2 is ANQGSEA. This clonotype originated in a human donor with HPV-associated anogenital cancer. This specimen was blood, taken from a patient who underwent chemoradiotherapy. The V gene is TRBV29-1, the J gene TRBJ2-3, with a tentative D call TRBD1 (6 bases). CDR3 DNA: TGCAGCGGTGAGAAGGGGGTGAGCACAGATACGCAGTATTTT. This gives the protein CSGEKGVSTDTQYF.